This T cell receptor beta chain was captured by sequencing in a study of blood T cells in healthy people across ages. Sample-barcoded 5' priming and a J-beta primer mix drove a second PCR of roughly 7 to 11 cycles. TCRdb fed the 5' RACE reads into MiXCR, producing one record per CDR3 protein. The sample yields about 1.5 million distinct CDR3 sequences, 35% to 45% seen once. Concerning this clonotype: Its antigen remains unknown.

The germline V and J ends were trimmed by 0 bases and 6 bases, with 16 bases remaining between them. The CDR3 spans 16 residues. The germline gives CDR1 LGHNA, CDR2 YSLEER. Broader study findings: Estimated diversity that came from one million T cells was considered an underestimate. Expanded clonotype shifts may have been confounded, as the donors had an unknown CMV status.

The sequenced sample was blood. This chain connects TRBV4-3 to TRBJ2-3; tentatively, D is TRBD2 (5 bases). The sequence came from a woman under 30 in good health. Here the CDR3 reads CASSQDSCSGTDTQYF. CDR3 sequence (DNA): TGCGCCAGCAGCCAAGATAGTTGCAGCGGTACGGATACGCAGTATTTT.